Listed here are 19 T cell receptor beta chains from one sample, sequenced in a study of OX40 agonist ivuxolimab in advanced cancers. Clones were read by immunoSEQ multiplex PCR, and TCRdb kept only the in-frame ones, dropping some. The top ten clones hold 1% to 1.2% of a sample with tens of thousands of clones, under 95% of them seen once. This specimen was CD4+ or CD8+ T cells sorted from blood, taken in a trial of the OX40 agonist ivuxolimab. These receptors originate from an adult with an advanced solid tumor such as melanoma, head and neck, liver or kidney cancer.

The chain couples TRBV5-4 to TRBJ2-7; tentatively, D is TRBD1 (6 bases). The germline gives CDR1 SGHNT, CDR2 YYREEE (reference sequence). The CDR3 extends over 14 amino acids. V lost 0 bases to trimming and J lost 3 bases, with 10 bases between them. The CDR3 DNA is TGTGCCAGCAGCTTGGGGGGACAACACTACGAGCAGTACTTC. It is translated as CASSLGGQHYEQYF.

V gene TRBV6-5 combines with J gene TRBJ1-6; D remains ambiguous. With 4 bases removed from V and 7 bases from J, the gap between germline ends came to 5 bases. The CDR3 consists of 12 residues. Germline CDR1 and CDR2: MNHEY and SVGAGI. The CDR3 is CASSSVNSPLHF. The CDR3 DNA reads TGTGCCAGCAGTTCGGTGAATTCACCCCTCCACTTT.

This sequence joins TRBV6-5 and TRBJ2-1; 7 nucleotides match TRBD1. V gave up 5 bases and J gave up 9 bases; unmatched junction bases: 4. The CDR3 is 12 residues long. Germline CDR1 reads MNHEY; CDR2 reads SVGAGI. In nucleotides, the CDR3 is TGTGCCAGCAGTAAACAGGGGTTTGAGCAGTTCTTC. It specifies CASSKQGFEQFF.

V and J are TRBV30 and TRBJ2-7; D is ambiguous. The germline V gene has CDR1 GTSNPN and CDR2 SVGIG (reference sequence). This CDR3 is built from 10 residues. The V end lost 8 bases, the J end lost 7 bases, and 12 bases lay between the germline ends. CDR3 nucleotide sequence: TGTGCCCGACCTTTGGGGGAGCAGTACTTC. Translated, it gives CARPLGEQYF.

The chain recombines TRBV7-8 with TRBJ1-1; possibly TRBD1 for D (5 bases). Trimming pared 5 bases from V and 1 base from J, leaving 8 bases between. The CDR3 covers 13 residues. Germline V gene sequence: CDR1 SGHVS, CDR2 FQNEAQ. The CDR3 DNA reads as TGTGCCAGCAGCCTGACAGAGAACACTGAAGCTTTCTTT. It translates to CASSLTENTEAFF.

Comment on this clone: The junction and the germline gene differ at one end; a read error may be behind it. This chain joins TRBV2 and TRBJ2-1; possibly TRBD2 for D (7 bases). From germline, CDR1 is SNHLY and CDR2 FYNNEI. The CDR3 consists of 15 residues. This chain's CDR3 is CASREGGAKIREQFF. As DNA, the CDR3 is TGTGCCAGCAGAGAAGGGGGGGCCAAAATTCGGGAGCAGTTCTTC.

The chain recombines TRBV18 with TRBJ2-3; 8 nucleotides line up with TRBD1. CDR3 length: 15 residues. Trimming removed 1 base from V and 3 bases from J; junction bases left unmatched: 3. Germline V gene data show CDR1 as KGHSH and CDR2 as LQKENI. CDR3 in DNA: TGTGCCAGCTCACCACTAGGACAGGGAACAGATACGCAGTATTTT. Translated, it gives CASSPLGQGTDTQYF.

This rearrangement joins TRBV7-8 to TRBJ2-7; D could derive from TRBD1 or TRBD2 (5 bases each). Germline assignment: CDR1 SGHVS and CDR2 FQNEAQ. This CDR3 is 16 amino acids long. V lost 5 bases and J lost 7, with 24 bases in between. Here the CDR3 DNA reads TGTGCCAGCAGCCCTGTTATTGGCGCACACTGGGGGGAGCAGTACTTC. It is translated as CASSPVIGAHWGEQYF.

The V gene is TRBV5-4, the J gene TRBJ1-4, with D possibly TRBD1 on 6 matching bases. CDR3 size: 16 residues. V was clipped by 2 bases and J by 2 bases, with 13 bases between them. Looked up from germline, CDR1 is SGHNT and CDR2 is YYREEE (reference sequence). The CDR3 region has the DNA TGTGCCAGCAGCTTTAACCAGGGGAGCACTAATGAAAAACTGTTTTTT. The encoded protein is CASSFNQGSTNEKLFF.

V is TRBV10-3 and J is TRBJ2-3; 8 positions agree with TRBD1. Looked up from germline, CDR1 is ENHRY and CDR2 is SYGVKD. The ends lost 4 bases at V and 7 bases at J; junction bases unmatched: 7. The CDR3 spans 14 residues. The CDR3 DNA is TGTGCCATCAGTGTAGACCCAGGGGGCTATACGCAGTATTTT. Translated, it gives CAISVDPGGYTQYF.

The chain links TRBV5-8 to TRBJ1-1; TRBD1 agrees at 9 bases. Germline V lookup: CDR1 SGHTS, CDR2 YDEGEE. The CDR3 runs 16 residues. With 10 bases clipped from V and 1 base from J, the junction kept 14 bases outside the gene matches. The CDR3 protein is CAAKRTGEGANTEAFF. For the CDR3, the DNA is TGTGCCGCGAAAAGGACAGGGGAGGGGGCGAACACTGAAGCTTTCTTT.

The chain couples TRBV19 to TRBJ1-1; D remains ambiguous. CDR3 size: 13 residues. Per the germline V gene, CDR1 is LNHDA and CDR2 is SQIVND (reference sequence). V was trimmed by 3 bases and J by 1 base, leaving 6 bases between them. DNA for the CDR3: TGTGCCAGTAGTATGACGAGGAACACTGAAGCTTTCTTT. Protein sequence: CASSMTRNTEAFF.

The chain couples TRBV5-5 to TRBJ2-7, with D possibly matching TRBD1 (6 bases). This CDR3 region has 14 residues. Germline assignment: CDR1 SGHKS and CDR2 YYEKEE (reference sequence). Trimming pared 0 bases from V and 3 bases from J, leaving 10 bases between. CDR3 DNA: TGTGCCAGCAGCTTGGGGGGGCTCGACTACGAGCAGTACTTC. Translation gives CASSLGGLDYEQYF.

This clone was observed a single time. This rearrangement joins TRBV11-3 to TRBJ2-7; a weak D match, TRBD1 (5 bases). This CDR3 region has 12 residues. The germline V gene has CDR1 SGHNT and CDR2 YENEEA. Trimming left V 7 bases short and J 3 bases short, with 10 bases between. The CDR3 here is CASTDDSYEQYF. The CDR3 DNA reads TGTGCCAGCACCGACGACAGCTACGAGCAGTACTTC.

This clone was found once. The chain has TRBV9 and TRBJ2-7; D unresolved. CDR1 is SGDLS, CDR2 YYNGEE, per germline. V was pared by 5 bases and J by 0 bases, with 3 bases between. The CDR3 has 11 residues. This CDR3 is CASRDSYEQYF. The CDR3 coding sequence is TGTGCCAGCAGGGACTCCTACGAGCAGTACTTC. Full variable domain (missing parts from reference TRBV9 and TRBJ2-7): DSGVTQTPKHLITATGQRVTLRCSPRSGDLSVYWYQQSLDQGLQFLIQYYNGEERAKGNILERFSAQQFPDLHSELNLSSLELGDSALYFCASRDSYEQYFGPGTRLTVT.

This chain links TRBV6-1 with TRBJ1-4, with D perhaps TRBD1 (6 bases). The V gene lost 8 bases and the J gene lost 2 bases, with 9 bases spanning the gap. The CDR3 covers 13 residues. CDR1 and CDR2 from the germline V gene are MNHNS and SASEGT. The CDR3 reads CASGGRTNEKLFF. In DNA form, the CDR3 reads TGTGCCAGCGGGGGGCGGACTAATGAAAAACTGTTTTTT.

The rearrangement uses TRBV7-3 and TRBJ2-5, with D perhaps TRBD2 (6 bases). The CDR3 length is 19 residues. Germline V gene data show CDR1 as SGHTA and CDR2 as FQGTGA. The V end lost 5 bases, the J end lost 5 bases, and 30 bases lay between the germline ends. The DNA for the CDR3 is TGTGCCAGCAGCCACCGGGCGGGGTCCGCAAACCCACCATCGGAGACCCAGTACTTC. Protein: CASSHRAGSANPPSETQYF.

Here the CDR3 reads CAISPQGNIQYF. The CDR3 nucleotides read TGTGCCATCAGCCCACAGGGAAACATTCAGTACTTC. The gene calls are TRBV10-3 and TRBJ2-4, with D maybe TRBD1 (6 bases). V gave up 6 bases and J gave up 6 bases, with 9 bases separating them. The CDR3 totals 12 residues. Germline loops: CDR1 ENHRY, CDR2 SYGVKD.

V usage is TRBV5-1 and J usage is TRBJ2-5, with D possibly TRBD1 on 5 matching bases. CDR1 and CDR2 (germline): SGHRS, YFSETQ. This CDR3 is 14 amino acids long. The V end was cut by 0 bases, the J end by 3 bases, with 9 bases between. The CDR3 loop reads CASSLGTNKETQYF. CDR3 nucleotides: TGCGCCAGCAGCTTGGGGACAAATAAAGAGACCCAGTACTTC.